The clone carrying this TCR beta chain was seen repeatedly, ten times or more. This specimen belongs to a study of early T cells in non-severe SARS-CoV-2 infection. Overall study: From unsorted whole blood, bulk RNA was sequenced, and the chains remained unpaired.

Germline values: CDR1 SGHAT, CDR2 FQNNGV. V lost 4 bases, J lost 6 bases, and 12 bases lay in between. This CDR3 is 13 amino acids long. Researchers tagged individual cDNA molecules with unique molecular identifiers. MiXCR was run by TCRdb on the 5' RACE reads, yielding one entry per CDR3 protein. The table shows tens of thousands of distinct CDR3 sequences, with roughly 12% occurring only once. This receptor was identified in an adult who was a healthcare worker with PCR-confirmed SARS-CoV-2 infection or an uninfected control (not recorded which). The chain uses TRBV11-2 and TRBJ2-5, with a tentative D call TRBD1 (6 bases). The specimen sequenced was whole blood. CDR3 loop: CASSSQGLQTQYF. CDR3 nucleotides: TGTGCCAGCAGCTCCCAGGGGCTCCAGACCCAGTACTTC.